The T cell receptor (beta chain) under discussion was sequenced for a study of beta chain features in type 1 diabetes. Study-level background: Examination of sorted cells across all samples involved around 100,000,000 cells. Study-wide points: Shorter TCRB CDR3s, moderately but significantly so, marked every one of the four CD4+ subsets in Type 1 diabetes patients. Cells expressing TCR highly could be over-represented by cDNA sequencing.

As every portion of the isolated RNA was reverse transcribed, the sequencing read expressed TCRB transcripts. Measured with immunoSEQ multiplex PCR; TCRdb has only the in-frame clones, and not every one. The profile covers hundreds of thousands of clones, with roughly 8.8% appearing a single time and about 1% taken by the ten largest. This CDR3 has 13 residues. CDR1 and CDR2 from the germline V gene are SNHLY and FYNNEI. V dropped 5 bases and J dropped 4 bases, with 9 bases sitting between them. Concerning this clone: Its antigen is not known.

The sample consisted of central memory CD4+ T cells from blood. The genes are TRBV2 and TRBJ1-3; D is unclear. This clonotype was obtained from a man aged 30 to 39 with type 1 diabetes. For the CDR3, the DNA is TGTGCCAGCAGTTTCGGGAGAGGAAACACCATATATTTT. Its protein product is CASSFGRGNTIYF.